This TCR beta chain was sequenced during a study of chronic HIV infection and antiretroviral therapy. Trimming left V 5 bases short and J 8 bases short, with 16 bases between. This CDR3 is 13 amino acids long. Looked up from germline, CDR1 is DFQATT and CDR2 is SNEGSKA (reference sequence). MiXCR, applied by TCRdb to the 5' RACE reads, yields one record per CDR3 protein. The sample has 39,000 or so distinct CDR3 sequences; more than 8% are singletons. This clonotype was sampled from an adult who had HIV and had not received antiretroviral therapy, or was an uninfected healthy control (not recorded which). The chain is built from TRBV20-1 and TRBJ1-5; a weak D match, TRBD1 (5 bases). The sample consisted of peripheral blood. This CDR3 is CSARPGTNEPQHF. Here the CDR3 DNA reads TGCAGTGCTCGCCCCGGGACTAATGAGCCCCAGCATTTT.